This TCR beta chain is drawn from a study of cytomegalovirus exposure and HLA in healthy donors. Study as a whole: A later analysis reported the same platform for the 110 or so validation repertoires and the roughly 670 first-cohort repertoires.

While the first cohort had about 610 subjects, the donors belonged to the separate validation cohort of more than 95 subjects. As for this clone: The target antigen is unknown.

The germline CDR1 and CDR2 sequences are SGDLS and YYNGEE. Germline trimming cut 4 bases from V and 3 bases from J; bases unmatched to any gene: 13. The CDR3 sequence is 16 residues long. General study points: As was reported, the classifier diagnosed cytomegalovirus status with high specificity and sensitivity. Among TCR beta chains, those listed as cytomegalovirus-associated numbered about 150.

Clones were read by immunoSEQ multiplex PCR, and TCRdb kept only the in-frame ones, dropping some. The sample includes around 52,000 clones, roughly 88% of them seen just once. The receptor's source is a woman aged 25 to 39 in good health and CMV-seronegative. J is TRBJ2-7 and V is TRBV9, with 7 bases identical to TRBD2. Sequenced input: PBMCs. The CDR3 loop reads CASSPPSGKNIYEQYF. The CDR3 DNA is TGTGCCAGCAGCCCCCCTAGCGGCAAAAATATCTACGAGCAGTACTTC.